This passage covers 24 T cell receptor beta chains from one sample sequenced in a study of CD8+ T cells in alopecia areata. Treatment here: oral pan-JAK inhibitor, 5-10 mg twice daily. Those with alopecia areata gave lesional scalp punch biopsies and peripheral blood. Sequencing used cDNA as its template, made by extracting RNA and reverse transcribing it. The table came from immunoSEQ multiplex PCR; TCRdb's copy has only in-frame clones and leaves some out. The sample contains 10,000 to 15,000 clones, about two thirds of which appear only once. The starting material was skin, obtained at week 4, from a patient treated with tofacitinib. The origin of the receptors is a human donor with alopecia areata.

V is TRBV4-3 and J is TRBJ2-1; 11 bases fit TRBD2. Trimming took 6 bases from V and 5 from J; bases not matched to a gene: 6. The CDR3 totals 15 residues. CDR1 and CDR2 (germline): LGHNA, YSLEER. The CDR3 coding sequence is TGCGCCAGCAGTTCCCCGACTAGCGGGAACAATGAGCAGTTCTTC. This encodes CASSSPTSGNNEQFF.

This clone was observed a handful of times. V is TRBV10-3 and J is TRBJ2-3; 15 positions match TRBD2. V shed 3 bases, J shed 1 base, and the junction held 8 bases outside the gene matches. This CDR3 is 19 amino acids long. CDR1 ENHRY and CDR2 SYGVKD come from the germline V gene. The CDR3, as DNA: TGTGCCATCAGTGAATTCCGGACTAGCGGGGGGGCCGGCACAGATACGCAGTATTTT. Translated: CAISEFRTSGGAGTDTQYF.

The CDR3 loop is CASSRAGTNTGELFF. CDR3 in DNA: TGTGCCAGCTCTCGAGCGGGGACGAACACCGGGGAGCTGTTTTTT. The V call is TRBV18, the J call TRBJ2-2; TRBD2 matches 7 bases. CDR3 size: 15 residues. CDR1 KGHSH and CDR2 LQKENI come from the germline V gene. V gave up 6 bases and J gave up 0 bases; unmatched junction bases: 4.

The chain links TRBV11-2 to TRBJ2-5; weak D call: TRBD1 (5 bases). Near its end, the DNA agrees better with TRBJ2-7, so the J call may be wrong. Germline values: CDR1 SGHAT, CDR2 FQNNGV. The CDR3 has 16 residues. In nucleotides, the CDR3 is TGTGCCAGCTCCCGGAGCCGTGCAGGGTCCCCCTACGAGCAGTACTTC. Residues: CASSRSRAGSPYEQYF.

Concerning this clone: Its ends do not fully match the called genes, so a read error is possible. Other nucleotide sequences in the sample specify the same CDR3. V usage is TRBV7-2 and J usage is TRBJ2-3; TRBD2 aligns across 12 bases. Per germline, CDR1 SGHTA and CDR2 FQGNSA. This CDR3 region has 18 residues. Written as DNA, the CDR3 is TGTGCCAGCAGCCTAGCTCGACTAGCGGGGGCCTTCACGAATACGCAGTATTTT. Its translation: CASSLARLAGAFTNTQYF.

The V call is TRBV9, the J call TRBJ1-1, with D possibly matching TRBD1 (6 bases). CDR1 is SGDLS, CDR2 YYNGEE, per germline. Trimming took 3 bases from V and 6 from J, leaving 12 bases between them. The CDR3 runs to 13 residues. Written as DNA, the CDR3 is TGTGCCAGCAGCGGAGGGACACCCGCTGAAGCTTTCTTT. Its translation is CASSGGTPAEAFF.

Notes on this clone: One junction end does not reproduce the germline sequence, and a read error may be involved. CDR3 sequence: CASRPDRETGELFF. The CDR3 DNA reads as TGTGCTAGCAGACCCGACAGGGAGACCGGGGAGCTGTTTTTT. This chain links TRBV7-7 with TRBJ2-2; 7 bases align to TRBD1. This CDR3 comprises 14 residues. From germline, CDR1 is SSHAT and CDR2 FNYEAQ (reference sequence).

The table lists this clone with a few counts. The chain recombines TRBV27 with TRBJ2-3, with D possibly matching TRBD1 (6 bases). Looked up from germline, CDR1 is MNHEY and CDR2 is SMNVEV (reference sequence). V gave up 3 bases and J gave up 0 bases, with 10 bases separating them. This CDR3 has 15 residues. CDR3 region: CASSFRGSSTDTQYF. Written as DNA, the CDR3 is TGTGCCAGCAGTTTCAGGGGTTCTAGCACAGATACGCAGTATTTT.

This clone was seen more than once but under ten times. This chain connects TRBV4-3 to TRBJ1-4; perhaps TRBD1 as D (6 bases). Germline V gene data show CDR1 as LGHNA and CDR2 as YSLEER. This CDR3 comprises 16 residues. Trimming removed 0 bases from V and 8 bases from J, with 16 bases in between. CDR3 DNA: TGCGCCAGCAGCCAAGATCGCCCGGGGGCTGGAGAAAAACTGTTTTTT. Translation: CASSQDRPGAGEKLFF.

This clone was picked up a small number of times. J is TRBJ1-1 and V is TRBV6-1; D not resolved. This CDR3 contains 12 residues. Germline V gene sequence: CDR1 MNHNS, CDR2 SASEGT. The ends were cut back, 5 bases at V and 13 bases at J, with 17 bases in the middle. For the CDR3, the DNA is TGTGCCAGCAGTTTCCCCGGGCGTGATGGTTTCTTT. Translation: CASSFPGRDGFF.

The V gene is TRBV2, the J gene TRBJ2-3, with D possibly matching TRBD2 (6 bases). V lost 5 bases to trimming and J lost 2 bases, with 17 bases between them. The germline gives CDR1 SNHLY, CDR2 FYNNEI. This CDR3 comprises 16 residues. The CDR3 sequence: CASSRVRDLNTDTQYF. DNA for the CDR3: TGTGCCAGCAGTCGAGTCCGGGACTTAAACACAGATACGCAGTATTTT.

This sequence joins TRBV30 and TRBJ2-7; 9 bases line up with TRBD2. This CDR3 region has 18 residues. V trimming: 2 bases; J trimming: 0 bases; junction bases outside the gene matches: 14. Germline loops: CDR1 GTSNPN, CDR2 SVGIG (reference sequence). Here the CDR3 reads CAWSSGLAGLTSSYEQYF. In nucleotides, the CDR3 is TGTGCCTGGAGTTCAGGTCTAGCGGGGCTCACCAGCTCCTACGAGCAGTACTTC.

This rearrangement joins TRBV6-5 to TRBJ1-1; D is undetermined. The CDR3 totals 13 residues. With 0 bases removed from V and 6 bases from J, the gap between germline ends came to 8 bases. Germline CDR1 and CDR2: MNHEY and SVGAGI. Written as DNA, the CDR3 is TGTGCCAGCAGTTACTCGAGTCTCGCTGAAGCTTTCTTT. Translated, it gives CASSYSSLAEAFF.

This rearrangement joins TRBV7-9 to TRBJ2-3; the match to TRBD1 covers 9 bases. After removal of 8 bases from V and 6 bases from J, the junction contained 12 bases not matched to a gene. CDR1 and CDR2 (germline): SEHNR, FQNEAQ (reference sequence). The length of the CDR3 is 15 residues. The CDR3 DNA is TGTGCCAGCTCCCAATTGGGACAGGGAGGCGATACGCAGTATTTT. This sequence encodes CASSQLGQGGDTQYF.

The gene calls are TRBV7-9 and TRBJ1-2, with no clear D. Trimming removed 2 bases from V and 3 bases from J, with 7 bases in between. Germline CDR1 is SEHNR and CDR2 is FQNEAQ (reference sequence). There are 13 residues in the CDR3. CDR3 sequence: CASSLNNDYGYTF. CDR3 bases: TGTGCCAGCAGCTTAAACAACGACTATGGCTACACCTTC.

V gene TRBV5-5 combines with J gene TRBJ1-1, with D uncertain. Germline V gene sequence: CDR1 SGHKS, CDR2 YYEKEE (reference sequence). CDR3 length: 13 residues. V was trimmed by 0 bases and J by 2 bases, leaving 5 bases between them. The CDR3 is CASSLGLNTEAFF. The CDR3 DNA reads TGTGCCAGCAGCTTGGGCCTTAACACTGAAGCTTTCTTT.

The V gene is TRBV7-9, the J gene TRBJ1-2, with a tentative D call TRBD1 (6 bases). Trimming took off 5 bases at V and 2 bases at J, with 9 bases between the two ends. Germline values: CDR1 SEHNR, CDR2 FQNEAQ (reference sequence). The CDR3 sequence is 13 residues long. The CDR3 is CASSLRGNYGYTF. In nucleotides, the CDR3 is TGTGCCAGCAGCCTAAGGGGGAACTATGGCTACACCTTC.

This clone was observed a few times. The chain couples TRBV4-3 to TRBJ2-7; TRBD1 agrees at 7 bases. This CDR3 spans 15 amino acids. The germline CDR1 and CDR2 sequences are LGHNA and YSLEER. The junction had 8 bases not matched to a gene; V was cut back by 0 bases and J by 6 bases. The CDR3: CASSQDRGLEGEQYF. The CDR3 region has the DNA TGCGCCAGCAGCCAAGATAGGGGGCTCGAGGGCGAGCAGTACTTC.

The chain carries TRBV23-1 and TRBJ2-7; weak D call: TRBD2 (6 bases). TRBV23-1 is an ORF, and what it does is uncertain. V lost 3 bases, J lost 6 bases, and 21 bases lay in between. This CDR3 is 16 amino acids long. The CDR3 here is CASSHLRRVFLCEQYF. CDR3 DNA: TGCGCCAGCAGTCATCTTCGGAGGGTCTTTCTATGCGAGCAGTACTTC.

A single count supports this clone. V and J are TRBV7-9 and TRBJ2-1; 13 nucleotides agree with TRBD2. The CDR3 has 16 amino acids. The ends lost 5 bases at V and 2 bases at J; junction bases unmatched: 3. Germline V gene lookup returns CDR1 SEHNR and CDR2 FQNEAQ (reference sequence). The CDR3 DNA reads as TGTGCCAGCAGCCCCGGGACTAGCGGGGCCTACAATGAGCAGTTCTTC. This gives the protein CASSPGTSGAYNEQFF.

The CDR3 here is CASSSRTANTEAFF. Written as DNA, the CDR3 is TGCGCCAGCAGCTCAAGGACGGCGAACACTGAAGCTTTCTTT. The J gene is TRBJ1-1, the V gene TRBV5-1; D not certain. The germline V gene encodes CDR1 SGHRS and CDR2 YFSETQ. The CDR3 spans 14 residues. V lost 3 bases to trimming and J lost 1 base, with 10 bases between them.

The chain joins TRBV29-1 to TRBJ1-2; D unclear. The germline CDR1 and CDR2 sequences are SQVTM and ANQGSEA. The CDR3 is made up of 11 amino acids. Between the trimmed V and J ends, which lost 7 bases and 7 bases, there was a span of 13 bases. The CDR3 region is CSAYEGPGYTF. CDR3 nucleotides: TGCAGCGCTTACGAAGGCCCTGGCTACACCTTC.

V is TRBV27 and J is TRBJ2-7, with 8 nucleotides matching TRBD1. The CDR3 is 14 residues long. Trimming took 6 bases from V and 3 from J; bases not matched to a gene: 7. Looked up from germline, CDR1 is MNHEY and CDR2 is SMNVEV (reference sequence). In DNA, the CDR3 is TGTGCCAGCAGACTAAAAGGGACAGGCTACGAGCAGTACTTC. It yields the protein CASRLKGTGYEQYF.

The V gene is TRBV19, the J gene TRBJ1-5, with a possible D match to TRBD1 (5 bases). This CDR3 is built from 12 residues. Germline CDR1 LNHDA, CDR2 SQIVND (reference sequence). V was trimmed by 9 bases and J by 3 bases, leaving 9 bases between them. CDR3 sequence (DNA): TGTGCCAGCGGGACCTTCAATCAGCCCCAGCATTTT. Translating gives CASGTFNQPQHF. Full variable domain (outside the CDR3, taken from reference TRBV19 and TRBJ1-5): DGGITQSPKYLFRKEGQNVTLSCEQNLNHDAMYWYRQDPGQGLRLIYYSQIVNDFQKGDIAEGYSVSREKKESFPLTVTSAQKNPTAFYLCASGTFNQPQHFGDGTRLSIL.